The rows below give T cell receptor beta chains drawn from one sample of a study of T cell clones after liver transplantation. This table comes from immunoSEQ multiplex PCR, and its TCRdb copy is limited to in-frame clones, with some not included. This sample has about 68,000 clones, with over 90% found just once. The sample consisted of CD4+ T cells from blood, taken nearly 26 months after liver transplant. The receptors were gathered from a human patient who received a liver transplant. The graft donor may have given rise to some T cells. CDR3s include the opening cysteine and the closing phenylalanine or tryptophan. A D gene is named only where the DNA matches it firmly. Size values are once, few and many counts, or a class for expanded clones, and some rows have none.

CDR3aa,CDR3nt,v_gene,j_gene,d_gene,abundance
CASSLTPRGNQPQHF,TGTGCCAGCAGCTTAACACCCCGGGGCAATCAGCCCCAGCATTTT,TRBV7-2,TRBJ1-5,.,.
CASRGTSGSRNEQFF,TGTGCCAGCCGTGGGACTAGCGGGAGTAGGAATGAGCAGTTCTTC,TRBV11-2,TRBJ2-1,TRBD2,.
CASSLAQGISRSGNTIYF,TGTGCCAGCAGCTTAGCGCAGGGCATCTCCCGCTCTGGAAACACCATATATTTT,TRBV7-9,TRBJ1-3,.,.
CASRRTGAYEQYF,TGTGCCAGCCGCCGGACAGGGGCCTACGAGCAGTACTTC,TRBV27,TRBJ2-7,TRBD1,.
CASSFELDTGQPQHF,TGTGCCAGCAGCTTCGAGTTGGATACAGGTCAGCCCCAGCATTTT,TRBV7-2,TRBJ1-5,.,.
CASSAARLAGAPFF,TGTGCCAGCAGCGCCGCGAGACTAGCGGGAGCGCCGTTCTTC,TRBV7-2,TRBJ2-1,TRBD2,.
CASSLHFKGLSQPQHF,TGTGCCAGCAGCTTACATTTTAAGGGGCTGAGTCAGCCCCAGCATTTT,TRBV7-2,TRBJ1-5,.,.
CASSPLVGPTGGENGNTEAFF,TGTGCCAGCTCACCACTCGTAGGGCCCACAGGGGGAGAAAACGGGAACACTGAAGCTTTCTTT,TRBV18,TRBJ1-1,TRBD1,.
CASSDTSGSTDTQYF,TGTGCCAGCAGCGATACTAGCGGGAGTACAGATACGCAGTATTTT,TRBV7-3,TRBJ2-3,TRBD2,.
CASSQEGAGLVGEQYF,TGCGCCAGCAGCCAAGAAGGTGCGGGACTAGTCGGCGAGCAGTACTTC,TRBV4-3,TRBJ2-7,TRBD2,.
CASSARENTEAFF,TGTGCCAGCAGTGCCAGGGAGAACACTGAAGCTTTCTTT,TRBV2,TRBJ1-1,.,.
CATSSGFEGYTF,TGTGCCACCAGTTCAGGGTTCGAAGGCTACACCTTC,TRBV15,TRBJ1-2,.,.
CASSLGTSQETQYF,TGCGCCAGCAGCCTTGGGACGTCCCAAGAGACCCAGTACTTC,TRBV5-1,TRBJ2-5,.,.
CASRLRRGTGELFF,TGTGCCAGCAGACTTCGGCGGGGCACCGGGGAGCTGTTTTTT,TRBV7-2,TRBJ2-2,.,.
CASSGVGRNYGYTF,TGTGCCAGCAGTGGGGTCGGACGGAACTATGGCTACACCTTC,TRBV25-1,TRBJ1-2,.,few
CASSRTGAGANVLTF,TGCGCCAGCAGCCGGACAGGGGCTGGGGCCAACGTCCTGACTTTC,TRBV5-1,TRBJ2-6,TRBD1,.
CASSFGTGTSGANVLTF,TGTGCCAGCAGTTTTGGGACAGGGACCTCTGGGGCCAACGTCCTGACTTTC,TRBV28,TRBJ2-6,TRBD1,.
CASMALAGGPYEQYF,TGTGCCAGCATGGCACTAGCGGGAGGGCCCTACGAGCAGTACTTC,TRBV6-6,TRBJ2-7,TRBD2,.
CASSPGASGPFGGELFF,TGTGCCAGCAGCCCGGGGGCTAGCGGCCCATTTGGCGGGGAGCTGTTTTTT,TRBV7-2,TRBJ2-2,.,.